Presented here are 21 T cell receptor beta chains from one specimen sequenced in a study of beta chain features in type 1 diabetes. Study-wide results and limits: Across all four CD4+ subsets, people with type 1 diabetes showed modestly shorter TCRB CDR3s.

Sequenced material consisted of expressed TCRB transcripts (all of the isolated RNA was reverse transcribed). TCRdb keeps only in-frame clones here, not all; method: immunoSEQ multiplex PCR. The data contain 300,000 to 400,000 clones, around 9% of them singletons. These receptors have no identified antigens. Sequencing input: central memory CD4+ T cells from blood. Every receptor here comes from a young man with type 1 diabetes.

This chain connects TRBV6-5 to TRBJ2-7, with D unresolved. Deletions cut 6 bases from V and 2 bases from J, with 11 bases between. Germline V gene data show CDR1 as MNHEY and CDR2 as SVGAGI. CDR3 length: 13 amino acids. The CDR3 nucleotides are TGTGCCAGCAGCTACACTGGAGCCTACGAGCAGTACTTC. Protein: CASSYTGAYEQYF.

The J gene is TRBJ1-5, the V gene TRBV29-1; D is uncertain. V was clipped by 6 bases and J by 1 base, with 7 bases between them. The CDR3 extends over 12 amino acids. Germline CDR1 is SQVTM and CDR2 is ANQGSEA. This chain's CDR3 is CSVQESNQPQHF. The CDR3 DNA reads TGCAGCGTCCAGGAAAGCAATCAGCCCCAGCATTTT. Filled out from reference TRBV29-1 and TRBJ1-5, the complete variable domain reads SAVISQKPSRDICQRGTSLTIQCQVDSQVTMMFWYRQQPGQSLTLIATANQGSEATYESGFVIDKFPISRPNLTFSTLTVSNMSPEDSSIYLCSVQESNQPQHFGDGTRLSIL.

Points on this clone: This sample includes further DNA sequences coding for the same CDR3. This rearrangement joins TRBV5-1 to TRBJ2-5; D remains ambiguous. V lost 0 bases to trimming and J lost 5 bases, with 2 bases between them. Looked up from germline, CDR1 is SGHRS and CDR2 is YFSETQ. The CDR3 is 11 amino acids. CDR3 sequence (DNA): TGCGCCAGCAGCTTGGATGAGACCCAGTACTTC. Residues: CASSLDETQYF.

In its sample, this clone was seen a few times. The V call is TRBV5-1, the J call TRBJ2-7, with 8 bases lining up with TRBD1. Germline V CDR1 and CDR2: SGHRS, YFSETQ. With V trimmed by 5 bases and J by 1 base, 8 bases remained unmatched. The CDR3 loop spans 15 amino acids. CDR3 DNA sequence: TGCGCCAGCAGACAGACAGGGGCCGTATCCTACGAGCAGTACTTC. It encodes CASRQTGAVSYEQYF.

The chain couples TRBV5-1 to TRBJ2-4; TRBD1 aligns across 9 bases. The CDR3 sequence is 16 residues long. The V and J ends lost 1 base and 8 bases, in that order; junction bases with no gene match: 10. CDR1 is SGHRS, CDR2 YFSETQ, per germline. In DNA form, the CDR3 reads TGCGCCAGCAGCTTGCAAAGTCGACAGGGGGGAGACATTCAGTACTTC. Its protein product is CASSLQSRQGGDIQYF.

The genes are TRBV18 and TRBJ2-3; tentative D call: TRBD1 (6 bases). V dropped 6 bases and J dropped 2 bases, with 15 bases sitting between them. The CDR3 consists of 15 residues. Germline assignment: CDR1 KGHSH and CDR2 LQKENI. CDR3 in DNA: TGTGCCAGCTCCCTCCGACAGGCCAACACAGATACGCAGTATTTT. It encodes CASSLRQANTDTQYF.

This clone was detected many times. The V call is TRBV2, the J call TRBJ1-5, with 9 bases identical to TRBD1. CDR1 and CDR2 from the germline V gene are SNHLY and FYNNEI. The length of the CDR3 is 15 residues. After removal of 6 bases from V and 5 bases from J, the junction contained 8 bases not matched to a gene. The CDR3 loop reads CASRATGGMDQPQHF. DNA of the CDR3: TGTGCCAGCAGAGCGACAGGGGGAATGGATCAGCCCCAGCATTTT.

The sample holds a few counts of this clone. The chain links TRBV5-1 to TRBJ1-2; D is unresolved. Trimming took 3 bases from V and 7 from J, leaving 16 bases between them. This CDR3 is 14 amino acids long. Germline V gene lookup returns CDR1 SGHRS and CDR2 YFSETQ. The chain's CDR3 is CASSSSAFRAGYTF. The CDR3 bases are TGCGCCAGCAGCTCCTCAGCTTTCCGGGCTGGCTACACCTTC.

In its sample, this clone was seen many times. The V and J genes are TRBV6-6 and TRBJ2-7, with D tentatively TRBD2 (6 bases). The CDR3 contains 13 residues. Germline V gene sequence: CDR1 MNHNY, CDR2 SVGAGI (reference sequence). Trimming took off 5 bases at V and 0 bases at J, with 8 bases between the two ends. CDR3 residues: CASSEDYSYEQYF. CDR3 DNA: TGTGCCAGCAGTGAGGACTACTCCTACGAGCAGTACTTC.

The chain has TRBV27 and TRBJ1-3, with TRBD1 matching 7 bases. CDR3 size: 16 residues. Germline V lookup: CDR1 MNHEY, CDR2 SMNVEV (reference sequence). V was clipped by 3 bases and J by 0 bases; unmatched bases: 5. Here the CDR3 reads CASSFPDRISGNTIYF. In DNA form, the CDR3 reads TGTGCCAGCAGTTTTCCGGACAGGATCTCTGGAAACACCATATATTTT.

The rearrangement uses TRBV11-2 and TRBJ2-4; perhaps D is TRBD1 or TRBD2 (6 bases each). The V gene's germline CDR1 is SGHAT and CDR2 FQNNGV. V lost 3 bases and J 2 bases, leaving 20 bases between the germline ends. The CDR3 covers 18 residues. CDR3 nucleotides: TGTGCCAGCAGCTTTCGACGGGGGCCCAATGGGTCCAAAAACATTCAGTACTTC. Its translation is CASSFRRGPNGSKNIQYF.

The table lists this clone with a few counts. This chain joins TRBV7-7 and TRBJ2-5; a possible D gene is TRBD1 (8 bases). Germline CDR1 and CDR2: SSHAT and FNYEAQ (reference sequence). V was cut by 1 base and J by 7 bases, with 10 bases left in between. This CDR3 region has 13 residues. CDR3 region: CASSLDRGGTQYF. In DNA, the CDR3 is TGTGCCAGCAGCTTAGACAGGGGGGGGACCCAGTACTTC.

This clone showed up just once. This chain uses TRBV5-1 with TRBJ2-5; D may be TRBD2 (6 bases). Trimming removed 4 bases at V and 5 bases at J, with 21 bases between. Per germline, CDR1 SGHRS and CDR2 YFSETQ. The CDR3 is 16 amino acids. CDR3 sequence: CASSLGVEGRGETQYF. CDR3 nucleotide sequence: TGCGCCAGCAGCCTCGGGGTGGAGGGCCGGGGGGAGACCCAGTACTTC.

This clone was counted only a few times. V usage is TRBV7-6 and J usage is TRBJ2-3; D tentatively reads TRBD1 or TRBD2 (5 bases each). In germline, CDR1 is SGHVS, CDR2 FNYEAQ. This CDR3 has 15 amino acids. The V and J ends lost 3 bases and 4 bases respectively, with 14 bases between them. The CDR3: CASSFSGPISDTQYF. The CDR3 coding sequence is TGTGCCAGCAGCTTCTCGGGACCAATCTCAGATACGCAGTATTTT.

CDR3 DNA sequence: TGTGCCAGCTCACCAAATGCGGCTGAGACCCAGTACTTC. Its translation: CASSPNAAETQYF. The chain carries TRBV18 and TRBJ2-5; D gene ambiguous. Germline CDR1 is KGHSH and CDR2 is LQKENI. CDR3 length equals 13 residues. V shed 2 bases and J shed 5 bases, with 9 bases lying between them.

The chain links TRBV18 to TRBJ2-5; unclear D gene. With 4 bases removed from V and 5 bases from J, the gap between germline ends came to 17 bases. Germline-derived CDR1 and CDR2 are KGHSH and LQKENI. The CDR3 sequence is 15 residues long. In DNA, the CDR3 is TGTGCCAGCTCACTATCCCCCCCAGATGTTGAGACCCAGTACTTC. Its protein product is CASSLSPPDVETQYF.

This clone was observed at least ten times. V and J are TRBV29-1 and TRBJ2-3, with 7 positions matching TRBD2. Germline V gives CDR1 SQVTM, CDR2 ANQGSEA. Losses at the gene ends were 2 bases for V and 4 bases for J; bases not matched to a gene: 6. The CDR3 loop spans 14 amino acids. CDR3 coding DNA: TGCAGCGTTGAACGGGGGAGGGGCGCAGATACGCAGTATTTT. It yields the protein CSVERGRGADTQYF.

In nucleotides, the CDR3 is TGTGCCAGCAGCCCGACGGGGGCGACCCAGTACTTC. Encoded protein: CASSPTGATQYF. The J gene is TRBJ2-5, the V gene TRBV7-6; D is tentatively TRBD1 or TRBD2 (6 bases each). Germline CDR1 reads SGHVS; CDR2 reads FNYEAQ. The V end lost 5 bases, the J end lost 7 bases, and 11 bases lay between the germline ends. The CDR3 is 12 residues long. The whole variable domain, remainder taken from reference TRBV7-6 and TRBJ2-5, is GAGVSQSPRYKVTKRGQDVALRCDPISGHVSLYWYRQALGQGPEFLTYFNYEAQQDKSGLPNDRFSAERPEGSISTLTIQRTEQRDSAMYRCASSPTGATQYFGPGTRLLVL.

The chain is built from TRBV18 and TRBJ2-5; 7 positions match TRBD1. Germline trimming cut 3 bases from V and 1 base from J; bases unmatched to any gene: 5. The germline V gene encodes CDR1 KGHSH and CDR2 LQKENI. The CDR3 loop spans 15 amino acids. Here the CDR3 DNA reads TGTGCCAGCTCACCTCAGGGACAGATCCAAGAGACCCAGTACTTC. This encodes CASSPQGQIQETQYF.

The chain employs TRBV6-5 and TRBJ1-6; a possible D gene is TRBD1 (5 bases). This CDR3 comprises 15 residues. Germline V gene sequence: CDR1 MNHEY, CDR2 SVGAGI. Trimming stripped 2 bases from V and 8 bases from J, with 13 bases between. The CDR3 reads CASSYTGGWDSPLHF. The CDR3 DNA sequence: TGTGCCAGCAGTTACACAGGCGGATGGGATTCACCCCTCCACTTT.

Concerning this clone itself: Other DNA variants within this sample encode the same CDR3. V is TRBV18 and J is TRBJ1-5; D remains ambiguous. CDR3 length: 15 residues. Germline values: CDR1 KGHSH, CDR2 LQKENI. Trimming left V 3 bases short and J 0 bases short, with 9 bases between. This CDR3 reads CASSPLGNSNQPQHF. The DNA of the CDR3 is TGTGCCAGCTCACCCCTGGGCAATAGCAATCAGCCCCAGCATTTT. Combining the CDR3 with reference TRBV18 and TRBJ1-5 gives the whole variable domain NAGVMQNPRHLVRRRGQEARLRCSPMKGHSHVYWYRQLPEEGLKFMVYLQKENIIDESGMPKERFSAEFPKEGPSILRIQQVVRGDSAAYFCASSPLGNSNQPQHFGDGTRLSIL.